The present T cell receptor beta chain was sequenced within a study of cytomegalovirus exposure and HLA in healthy donors. Study overall: Unique TCR beta sequences numbering fewer than 130 million came from approximately 180 million T cells in an earlier analysis.

CDR3 length equals 13 residues. The germline V and J ends were trimmed by 5 bases and 2 bases, with 10 bases remaining between them. The germline V gene has CDR1 GTSNPN and CDR2 SVGIG (reference sequence). PCR was performed using 60 Vbeta and 13 Jbeta primers. Sequencing used immunoSEQ multiplex PCR; TCRdb keeps in-frame clones, though not all of them. The sample consists of around 200,000 clones, around 80% of them appearing once. The chain combines TRBV30 with TRBJ1-3; the D gene is possibly TRBD1 (6 bases). The sequenced material came from PBMCs. The receptor was isolated from a woman aged 55-70 years in good health and CMV-seropositive. The CDR3, as DNA: TGTGCCTGGGCCCAGGGGACTGGAAACACCATATATTTT. Translation gives CAWAQGTGNTIYF.